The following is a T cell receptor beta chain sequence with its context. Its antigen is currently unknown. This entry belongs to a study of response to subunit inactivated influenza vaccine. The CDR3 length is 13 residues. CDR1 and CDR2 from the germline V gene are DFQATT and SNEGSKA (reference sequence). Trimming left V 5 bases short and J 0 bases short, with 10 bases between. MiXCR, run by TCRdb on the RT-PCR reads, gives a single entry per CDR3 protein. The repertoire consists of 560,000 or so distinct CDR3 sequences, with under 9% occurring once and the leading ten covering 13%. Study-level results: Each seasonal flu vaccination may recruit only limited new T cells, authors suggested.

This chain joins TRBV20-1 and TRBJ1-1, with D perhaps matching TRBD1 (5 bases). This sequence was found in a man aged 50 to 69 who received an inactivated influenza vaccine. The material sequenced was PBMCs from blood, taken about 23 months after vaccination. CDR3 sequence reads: CSAATEVNTEAFF. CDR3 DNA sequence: TGCAGTGCTGCGACAGAGGTGAACACTGAAGCTTTCTTT.